The T cell receptor beta chain under discussion was sequenced for a study of shared clonotypes between healthy human individuals. Findings of the study overall: Deeper or shallower sequencing was expected to change how clonotypes are shared among donors.

The CDR3 extends over 14 amino acids. V lost 5 bases and J lost 6, with 17 bases in between. Germline V CDR1 and CDR2: SGHAT, FQNNGV. About this clone itself: The antigen is not known.

Assay: immunoSEQ multiplex PCR; the TCRdb copy retains only in-frame clones and omits some. Here the sample spans millions of clones, about 95% being singletons. The naive CD8 fraction comprised CD45RO-negative cells positively selected for CCR7 and excluded terminally differentiated effector memory CD45RA+ cells. The source is a young man in good health. The V call is TRBV11-2, the J call TRBJ2-7; tentatively, D is TRBD1 (6 bases). Sequenced sample: naive CD8+ T cells sorted from blood. CDR3 amino acids: CASSLTGSLSEQYF. DNA of the CDR3: TGTGCCAGCAGCCTCACAGGGAGTCTTAGCGAGCAGTACTTC.